The 14 T cell receptor beta chains given below trace back to one sample, sequenced in a study of cytomegalovirus exposure and HLA in healthy donors listed by TCRdb under 2017. Library construction relied on the immunoSEQ multiplex PCR assay. The multiplex PCR relied on a mix of 60 forward primers for TCR Vbeta segments and 13 reverse primers for TCR Jbeta segments. The source is immuneACCESS, and TCRdb retained only in-frame sequences with V and J called. Part of the clones is not carried over; for the studies checked, unresolved V genes explain less than half of this, and the remainder is unexplained. Across this sample there are roughly 77,000 clones, with around 78% seen only once. Together, the top ten hold approximately 4.4% of the sample. The sequenced sample consisted of PBMCs. The receptors were gathered from a man in his forties in good health and CMV-seronegative.

This clone was counted a few times. V is TRBV14 and J is TRBJ1-2, with D uncertain. The CDR3 is 14 amino acids. V lost 1 base and J 2 bases, leaving 8 bases between the germline ends. Per the germline V gene, CDR1 is SGHDN and CDR2 is FVKESK. CDR3 residues: CASSQGHSNYGYTF. The CDR3 DNA is TGTGCCAGCAGCCAAGGTCACAGCAACTATGGCTACACCTTC. The complete variable domain, with remaining parts taken from reference TRBV14 and TRBJ1-2, reads EAGVTQFPSHSVIEKGQTVTLRCDPISGHDNLYWYRRVMGKEIKFLLHFVKESKQDESGMPNNRFLAERTGGTYSTLKVQPAELEDSGVYFCASSQGHSNYGYTFGSGTRLTVV.

The chain combines TRBV4-1 with TRBJ1-1; possible D gene TRBD1, 6 bases. The V and J ends lost 2 bases and 7 bases respectively, with 17 bases between them. The CDR3 is 15 residues long. Germline V gene lookup returns CDR1 MGHRA and CDR2 YSYEKL. CDR3 DNA sequence: TGCGCCAGCAGCCAAAAGACCCGGGACATTCATGAAGCTTTCTTT. Translating gives CASSQKTRDIHEAFF.

V usage is TRBV4-3 and J usage is TRBJ2-1; 7 bases match TRBD2. Germline assignment: CDR1 LGHNA and CDR2 YSLEER. The trim removed 4 bases at V and 0 bases at J, leaving 9 bases unmatched. This CDR3 has 17 residues. CDR3 sequence (DNA): TGCGCCAGCAGCCCCCGTAAGCGGGGAAGCTCCTACAATGAGCAGTTCTTC. This translates into CASSPRKRGSSYNEQFF.

The chain links TRBV20-1 to TRBJ2-7, with 7 bases that match TRBD1. CDR1 is DFQATT, CDR2 SNEGSKA, per germline (reference sequence). This CDR3 region has 11 residues. V dropped 5 bases and J dropped 6; count of bases not matched to a gene: 4. The CDR3 sequence: CSAYRGLEQYF. CDR3 DNA sequence: TGCAGTGCTTATAGGGGGCTCGAGCAGTACTTC.

The chain links TRBV14 to TRBJ2-1; D uncertain. CDR3 length: 13 residues. V was cut by 0 bases and J by 8 bases, with 8 bases left in between. Germline CDR1 and CDR2: SGHDN and FVKESK. The CDR3 protein is CASSQDPRYEQFF. In DNA, the CDR3 is TGTGCCAGCAGCCAAGATCCGCGGTATGAGCAGTTCTTC.

This chain links TRBV7-6 with TRBJ1-4, with TRBD1 matching over 7 bases. The CDR3 sequence is 16 residues long. V lost 1 base to trimming and J lost 5 bases; unmatched junction nucleotides: 7. From germline, CDR1 is SGHVS and CDR2 FNYEAQ. The CDR3 bases are TGTGCCAGCAGCTTAGTAAACAGGGGCCCGAATGAAAAACTGTTTTTT. It encodes CASSLVNRGPNEKLFF.

To note about this clone: At one end the junction does not follow the germline gene, possibly because of a read error. The V gene is TRBV7-9, the J gene TRBJ1-2; possible D gene TRBD1, 5 bases. The CDR3 consists of 14 residues. CDR1 and CDR2 (germline): SEHNR, FQNEAQ (reference sequence). The CDR3 loop reads CASSLEGANYGYSF. The CDR3 DNA reads as TGTGCCAGCAGCTTAGAAGGGGCGAACTATGGCTACTCCTTC.

This chain connects TRBV28 to TRBJ1-6, with 7 positions matching TRBD1. Trimming removed 6 bases from V and 6 bases from J; junction bases left unmatched: 8. CDR1 is MDHEN and CDR2 is SYDVKM in the germline V gene. This CDR3 is built from 15 residues. As DNA, the CDR3 is TGTGCCAGCAGACGTCCGGGACAGACTAATTCACCCCTCCACTTT. Encoded protein: CASRRPGQTNSPLHF.

This chain connects TRBV6-1 to TRBJ1-2; TRBD1 matches 10 bases. The CDR3 is 13 amino acids. The V gene's germline CDR1 is MNHNS and CDR2 SASEGT. The ends lost 7 bases at V and 6 bases at J; junction bases unmatched: 5. The DNA for the CDR3 is TGTGCCAGCAAATTGGACAGGGGGGATGGCTACACCTTC. It codes for CASKLDRGDGYTF.

The sample holds a few counts of this clone. The rearrangement uses TRBV6-1 and TRBJ1-4; the match to TRBD1 covers 8 bases. Losses at the gene ends were 5 bases for V and 7 bases for J; bases not matched to a gene: 9. Germline CDR1 and CDR2: MNHNS and SASEGT. This CDR3 has 15 amino acids. CDR3 protein: CASSSRTGRSEKLFF. CDR3 bases: TGTGCCAGCAGTTCACGGACAGGGAGGAGTGAAAAACTGTTTTTT.

The CDR3 nucleotides read TGTGCCAGCAGTGCTACTAGCGGTAGCTACGAGCAGTACTTC. It translates to CASSATSGSYEQYF. The chain joins TRBV6-5 to TRBJ2-7; 8 nucleotides agree with TRBD2. Looked up from germline, CDR1 is MNHEY and CDR2 is SVGAGI. Trimming at V came to 5 bases and at J to 3 bases, leaving 6 bases not matched to a gene. CDR3 length: 14 amino acids.

The rearrangement joins TRBV27 to TRBJ1-1, with 8 bases aligning to TRBD1. V trimming: 6 bases; J trimming: 4 bases; junction bases outside the gene matches: 10. Germline assignment: CDR1 MNHEY and CDR2 SMNVEV (reference sequence). The CDR3 totals 15 residues. CDR3 sequence reads: CASRPLRTGPTEAFF. CDR3 bases: TGTGCCAGCAGACCCCTCCGGACAGGGCCCACTGAAGCTTTCTTT.

In its sample, this clone was seen a few times. The rearrangement uses TRBV19 and TRBJ2-7; D is ambiguous. V was pared by 3 bases and J by 5 bases, with 11 bases between. CDR1 LNHDA and CDR2 SQIVND come from the germline V gene (reference sequence). CDR3 length: 13 amino acids. CDR3 coding DNA: TGTGCCAGTAGTATTCCTCCTATCCACGAGCAGTACTTC. It translates to CASSIPPIHEQYF. Together with reference TRBV19 and TRBJ2-7, the CDR3 gives the full variable domain: DGGITQSPKYLFRKEGQNVTLSCEQNLNHDAMYWYRQDPGQGLRLIYYSQIVNDFQKGDIAEGYSVSREKKESFPLTVTSAQKNPTAFYLCASSIPPIHEQYFGPGTRLTVT.

The gene calls are TRBV19 and TRBJ1-2; TRBD1 agrees at 9 bases. V trimming: 4 bases; J trimming: 4 bases; junction bases outside the gene matches: 1. Germline V gene lookup returns CDR1 LNHDA and CDR2 SQIVND (reference sequence). The CDR3 has 13 amino acids. CDR3 in DNA: TGTGCCAGTAGTACGGGACAGGGCTATGGCTACACCTTC. Protein sequence: CASSTGQGYGYTF.